Below are 17 T cell receptor beta chains sequenced from a single sample in a study of CD8 T cells in Susac syndrome. An input of roughly 0.5 to 1 ug of RNA was subjected to reverse transcription using random hexamers. TCRdb recomputed calls from the immunoSEQ multiplex PCR reads with MiXCR, one row per CDR3 protein. The sample carries under 200,000 distinct CDR3 sequences, around 94% recorded once. Sequenced: CD4+ T cells from PBMCs. The receptor set was obtained from a human donor in good health.

The rearrangement joins TRBV30 to TRBJ2-1; a possible D gene is TRBD2 (6 bases). Germline V CDR1 and CDR2: GTSNPN, SVGIG (reference sequence). This CDR3 comprises 15 residues. The V end was cut by 1 base, the J end by 6 bases, with 16 bases between. CDR3 DNA: TGTGCCTGGAGTGAGCGGGCAGGGTATAGCAATGAGCAGTTCTTC. It encodes CAWSERAGYSNEQFF.

The chain links TRBV7-8 to TRBJ2-7, with D perhaps TRBD1 (6 bases). Trimming took off 9 bases at V and 4 bases at J, with 13 bases between the two ends. Germline V CDR1 and CDR2: SGHVS, FQNEAQ. The CDR3 runs 12 residues. CDR3 sequence (DNA): TGTGCCAGTCAAGGGACAAATTACGAGCAGTACTTC. This gives the protein CASQGTNYEQYF.

The chain combines TRBV7-2 with TRBJ1-2, with D perhaps TRBD1 (5 bases). CDR3 length: 12 amino acids. V gave up 5 bases and J gave up 7 bases, with 11 bases separating them. In germline, CDR1 is SGHTA, CDR2 FQGNSA. DNA for the CDR3: TGTGCCAGCAGCCCACGACAGCCTGGCTACACCTTC. Translation: CASSPRQPGYTF.

This sequence joins TRBV3-1 and TRBJ1-5, with 7 bases fitting TRBD1. Germline values: CDR1 LGHDT, CDR2 YNNKEL (reference sequence). V dropped 1 base and J dropped 3; count of bases not matched to a gene: 9. The CDR3 runs to 17 residues. CDR3 protein: CASSQGQMGQSNQPQHF. The CDR3 DNA is TGTGCCAGCAGCCAAGGGCAAATGGGACAGTCCAATCAGCCCCAGCATTTT.

This chain joins TRBV20-1 and TRBJ2-5; D may be TRBD1 (6 bases). Trimming pared 6 bases from V and 7 bases from J, leaving 15 bases between. In germline, CDR1 is DFQATT, CDR2 SNEGSKA (reference sequence). CDR3 length: 12 amino acids. CDR3: CSAWTDRPTQYF. In DNA, the CDR3 is TGCAGTGCCTGGACAGACCGACCGACCCAGTACTTC.

The chain links TRBV20-1 to TRBJ2-5; TRBD1 matches 9 bases. Germline CDR1 and CDR2: DFQATT and SNEGSKA (reference sequence). This CDR3 has 13 amino acids. V was pared by 4 bases and J by 5 bases, with 5 bases of the junction left unmatched. CDR3 sequence reads: CSANSQGAETQYF. As DNA, the CDR3 is TGCAGTGCTAACTCACAGGGGGCGGAGACCCAGTACTTC.

This chain links TRBV6-2 or TRBV6-3 with TRBJ1-2, with D tentatively TRBD1 (5 bases). This CDR3 is built from 14 residues. V lost 4 bases and J 14 bases, leaving 23 bases between the germline ends. CDR1 MNHEY and CDR2 SVGEGT come from the germline V gene. The CDR3, as DNA: TGTGCCAGCAGTTGGGGCTCAAAGGATGACCGCAGGACCTTC. Encoded protein: CASSWGSKDDRRTF.

The chain recombines TRBV12-3 or TRBV12-4 with TRBJ2-3; 7 bases align to TRBD1. The J segment lost 6 bases and the V segment lost 7 bases, leaving 10 bases of the junction unmatched. The CDR3 has 14 amino acids. CDR3 residues: CASTRDSQADTQYF. In DNA form, the CDR3 reads TGTGCCAGCACCCGGGACAGCCAGGCGGATACGCAGTATTTT.

This chain links TRBV30 with TRBJ1-1; D gene uncertain. The CDR3 runs 12 residues. The V gene's germline CDR1 is GTSNPN and CDR2 SVGIG (reference sequence). V was cut by 0 bases and J by 1 base, with 3 bases left in between. The CDR3 protein is CAWSVWNTEAFF. The DNA of the CDR3 is TGTGCCTGGAGTGTCTGGAACACTGAAGCTTTCTTT.

The chain uses TRBV29-1 and TRBJ1-1; perhaps TRBD1 as D (5 bases). This CDR3 is built from 14 residues. The ends were cut back, 4 bases at V and 6 bases at J, with 18 bases in the middle. Germline-derived CDR1 and CDR2 are SQVTM and ANQGSEA. The CDR3 loop is CSVGEGSTSSEAFF. The CDR3 nucleotides are TGCAGCGTTGGCGAGGGGTCCACTTCATCTGAAGCTTTCTTT.

In nucleotides, the CDR3 is TGTGCCAGCAGCGCTAGCGGGGGGAGCTCCTACGAGCAGTACTTC. Protein product: CASSASGGSSYEQYF. This chain links TRBV9 with TRBJ2-7; 11 bases map to TRBD2. Germline CDR1 is SGDLS and CDR2 is YYNGEE. There are 15 residues in the CDR3. V was pared by 3 bases and J by 0 bases, with 2 bases of the junction left unmatched.

The J gene is TRBJ2-7, the V gene TRBV18; 7 positions match TRBD2. CDR3 size: 13 residues. V was clipped by 3 bases and J by 5 bases; unmatched bases: 4. Germline V gene sequence: CDR1 KGHSH, CDR2 LQKENI. The CDR3 protein is CASSPWEGDEQYF. The CDR3 DNA reads as TGTGCCAGCTCACCGTGGGAGGGTGACGAGCAGTACTTC.

V and J are TRBV12-3 or TRBV12-4 and TRBJ2-7; the match to TRBD1 covers 7 bases. The CDR3 runs 15 residues. Unmatched junction bases numbered 10, after V lost 1 base and J lost 7 bases. This CDR3 reads CASSLDRGPLGEQYF. In nucleotides, the CDR3 is TGTGCCAGCAGTTTAGATAGGGGGCCCCTGGGGGAGCAGTACTTC.

The chain couples TRBV30 to TRBJ1-4; 8 bases map to TRBD1. The CDR3 runs 15 residues. Germline V gene sequence: CDR1 GTSNPN, CDR2 SVGIG (reference sequence). The junction had 10 bases not matched to a gene; V was cut back by 4 bases and J by 6 bases. CDR3 sequence (DNA): TGTGCCTGGACCCAAGGGACAGGCTGGGATGAAAAACTGTTTTTT. This codes for CAWTQGTGWDEKLFF.

This rearrangement joins TRBV12-3 or TRBV12-4 to TRBJ1-2, with 8 bases fitting TRBD1. CDR3 length: 13 amino acids. Unmatched junction bases numbered 8, after V lost 6 bases and J lost 8 bases. CDR3 in DNA: TGTGCCAGCAGCCTGACAGGGGCGGGGGGCTACACCTTC. This gives the protein CASSLTGAGGYTF.

The V gene is TRBV7-2, the J gene TRBJ2-2, with a tentative D call TRBD2 (5 bases). V gave up 0 bases and J gave up 4 bases, with 9 bases separating them. CDR1 is SGHTA, CDR2 FQGNSA, per germline. This CDR3 is 15 amino acids long. This chain's CDR3 is CASSLAAVRTGELFF. CDR3 sequence (DNA): TGTGCCAGCAGCTTAGCAGCGGTCCGCACCGGGGAGCTGTTTTTT.

V and J are TRBV4-2 and TRBJ2-1, with 15 bases fitting TRBD2. Trimming removed 3 bases from V and 7 bases from J; junction bases left unmatched: 1. From germline, CDR1 is LGHNA and CDR2 YNFKEQ. CDR3 size: 15 residues. The CDR3 loop is CASSQGLAGGNEQFF. The CDR3 nucleotides are TGTGCCAGCAGCCAGGGACTAGCGGGGGGAAATGAGCAGTTCTTC.